A selection of T cell receptor beta chains follows, all from one sample in a study of cytomegalovirus exposure and HLA in healthy donors. Using immunoSEQ multiplex PCR, the repertoire was profiled, and TCRdb retains in-frame clones only, with some absent. The sample has about 160,000 clones; around 84% are singletons. Sequenced: PBMCs. These receptors originate from a man between 18 and 29 years old in good health and CMV-seropositive. The CDR3 runs from the conserved cysteine through the conserved F or W.

V gene	J gene	CDR3 protein
TRBV30	TRBJ1-2	CAWTGAYGYTF
TRBV2	TRBJ1-6	CASYKGTPTSLHF
TRBV4-2	TRBJ1-4	CASSQEQGTNEKLFF
TRBV7-2	TRBJ2-7	CASSFERLAGEQYF
TRBV6-1	TRBJ1-1	CASSLKGDIEAFF
TRBV12-5	TRBJ1-2	CASGLGTGGSTF
TRBV5-4	TRBJ2-3	CASSLAGVRGGRDTQYF
TRBV9	TRBJ1-2	CASSVARRYTF
TRBV4-1	TRBJ1-2	CASSQEPGAWDGYTF
TRBV7-6	TRBJ1-3	CASSLDESSGNTIYF
TRBV11-3	TRBJ2-2	CASSFRHAQGELFF
TRBV5-1	TRBJ2-2	CASSSGQGGNTGELFF
TRBV7-2	TRBJ1-4	CASSSQGSVGEKLFF
TRBV13	TRBJ2-7	CASSLGGGGTYEQYF
TRBV9	TRBJ2-5	CASSPLSTSPETQYF
TRBV9	TRBJ2-7	CASGSAYEQYF
TRBV11-2	TRBJ1-1	CASSPGVGLSAFF
TRBV9	TRBJ2-1	CASSVEDYHNEQFF
TRBV9	TRBJ2-6	CASSARLAGVSGANGLTF
TRBV4-2	TRBJ2-7	CASSQARTTYEQYF
TRBV9	TRBJ1-6	CASSVRGEESPLHF
TRBV2	TRBJ2-7	CAINSRYEQYF
TRBV14	TRBJ2-2	CASSPLPGTANTGELFF
TRBV5-1	TRBJ2-5	CASSLGQGGETQYF
TRBV27	TRBJ2-5	CASSLGNRMGETQYF
TRBV27	TRBJ2-7	CASSSRVGGSEQYF
TRBV11-2	TRBJ1-1	CASRTGTGTTEAFF
TRBV27	TRBJ1-1	CASSSPYSEAFF
TRBV4-2	TRBJ2-5	CASSQGGFRDRGDQETQYF
TRBV11-2	TRBJ2-2	CASSARQANTGELFF
TRBV9	TRBJ2-5	CASSPGRLAGGLGETQYF
TRBV7-2	TRBJ1-1	CASSRDPGDEAFF
TRBV30	TRBJ1-2	CAWRPTSSNYGYTF
TRBV7-2	TRBJ2-7	CASSLPGQGAGGQYF
TRBV7-9	TRBJ2-6	CASSSDSSGANVLTF
TRBV6-5	TRBJ1-2	CASSDDIGAYGYTF
TRBV5-1	TRBJ1-2	CASSWGTGANGYTF
TRBV7-2	TRBJ2-1	CASSLVAGSMNEQFF
TRBV2	TRBJ2-1	CASSEPRTGGTYNEQFF
TRBV6-6	TRBJ2-1	CASSYLSGNSYNEQFF
TRBV29-1	TRBJ1-3	CSVEGVRDRASPGNTIYF
TRBV29-1	TRBJ1-1	CSVETRGANTEAFF